This TCR beta chain was captured by sequencing in a study of OX40 agonist ivuxolimab in advanced cancers. Study as a whole: Intravenous ivuxolimab was administered to patients every 2 weeks at 0.01 to 10 mg/kg. Dose-escalation patients had hepatocellular carcinoma, melanoma, renal cell or head and neck cancer. Two patients with cutaneous melanoma and one with hepatocellular carcinoma, three in total, showed partial responses.

Germline V gene data show CDR1 as KGHSH and CDR2 as LQKENI. The ends lost 6 bases at V and 1 base at J; junction bases unmatched: 9. The CDR3 runs to 15 residues. TCRdb's copy holds only in-frame clones and misses some; the assay was immunoSEQ multiplex PCR. The table lists 50,000 to 70,000 clones, approximately 85% of them singletons, with about 3% in the top ten. It was autoimmune disease history or systemic immunosuppression that excluded patients. The sequencing used CD4+ or CD8+ T cells sorted from blood, collected in a trial of the OX40 agonist ivuxolimab. This TCR came from an adult with an advanced solid tumor such as melanoma, head and neck, liver or kidney cancer. The V gene is TRBV18, the J gene TRBJ2-7, with 7 positions matching TRBD1. CDR3 region: CASSPNRGPSYEQYF. CDR3 nucleotides: TGTGCCAGCTCCCCCAACAGGGGACCTTCCTACGAGCAGTACTTC.